The T cell receptor (beta chain) under discussion was sequenced for a study of blood T cell repertoires in COVID-19 (dated by TCRdb to 2018 to 2020). A note on the overall study: The collaborator samples originated in the United States, Italy and Spain and spanned the acute and convalescent phases of COVID-19. Nearly every sample came with metadata listing a de-identified subject ID, COVID-19 status, age in years and sex. The samples were drawn from two sources: the first 160 participants of the ongoing ImmuneRACE study, and 950 to 1,500 subjects contributed by 6 global collaborators. The prospective study material was composed of cDNA or gDNA derived from T cells, B-cell-depleted T cells, or PBMCs. The dataset comprised deeply sampled blood TCRbeta repertoires from subjects exposed to, actively infected with, or recovered from COVID-19. Where available, HLA class I and class II types were obtained from metadata supplied by the sample provider rather than from assay-based typing. The repertoires were made available in a free public database intended to serve as a resource for research on the immune response to SARS-CoV-2. Overall results and qualifications from the work: How much clinical and demographic metadata was included differed by source and by participant, and the metadata was provided uncurated.

The collaborating institutions used their own protocols to collect whole blood in K2EDTA tubes. Collaborator samples were shipped for TCRbeta analysis as frozen whole blood, isolated PBMCs, or DNA extracted from either sample type. Turning to this clone: No antigen is known for it. Base-call qualities are not available, and no considerably larger clone is one nucleotide away.

TCRbeta CDR3 regions were amplified from genomic DNA using the immunoSEQ Assay, a bias-controlled multiplex PCR. In the authors' own workflow: Nucleated cell counts per sample were estimated from amplification of reference gene primers within the assay. Sequence reads were collapsed and filtered to measure the absolute abundance of every unique TCRbeta CDR3 rearrangement. Productive Simpson clonality was computed per sample as the square root of Simpson's diversity index over productive rearrangements. The immuneACCESS repertoire file appears here via TCRdb, limited to in-frame rearrangements. These files lack a portion of the clones; in checked studies, under half of the deficit traces to unresolved V genes, and the cause of the others is not known. Clone size and V and J calls were adopted from that table, with D and trimming inferred from the DNA. For this sample the table gives approximately 200,000 clones, of which roughly nine tenths were detected only once. The leading ten clones occupy less than 1.5% of the sample.

The germline V gene encodes CDR1 LNHDA and CDR2 SQIVND (reference sequence). The germline ends are 10 bases apart after V is trimmed by 4 bases and J by 3 bases. Counted from cysteine to phenylalanine, this CDR3 has 13 amino acids. Only the CDR3 portion is preserved as DNA: 39 bases, with reading frame beginning at the first base. The sequence is built from TRBV19 and TRBJ2-7, with the D gene not clear enough to name. Input material: peripheral blood. This sequence originates from a man between 25 and 39 years old with acute or convalescent COVID-19. The DNA sequence follows: TGTGCCAGTAGTAATGGAGCTATCTACGAGCAGTACTTC. Translated, it reads CASSNGAIYEQYF. The full variable domain, with segments outside the CDR3 supplied by the reference TRBV19 and TRBJ2-7 proteins, appears as DGGITQSPKYLFRKEGQNVTLSCEQNLNHDAMYWYRQDPGQGLRLIYYSQIVNDFQKGDIAEGYSVSREKKESFPLTVTSAQKNPTAFYLCASSNGAIYEQYFGPGTRLTVT.